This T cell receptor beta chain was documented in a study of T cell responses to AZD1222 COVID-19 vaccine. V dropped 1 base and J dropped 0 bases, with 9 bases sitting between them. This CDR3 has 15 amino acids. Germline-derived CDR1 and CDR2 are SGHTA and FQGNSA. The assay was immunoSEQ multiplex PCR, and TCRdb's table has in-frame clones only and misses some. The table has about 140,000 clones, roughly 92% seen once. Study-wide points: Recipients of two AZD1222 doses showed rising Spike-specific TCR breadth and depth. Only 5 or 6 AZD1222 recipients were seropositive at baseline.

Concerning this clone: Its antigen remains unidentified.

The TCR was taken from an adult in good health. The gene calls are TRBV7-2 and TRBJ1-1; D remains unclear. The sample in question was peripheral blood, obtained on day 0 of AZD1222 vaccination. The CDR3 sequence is CASSLVVVMNTEAFF. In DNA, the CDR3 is TGTGCCAGCAGCTTAGTGGTGGTAATGAACACTGAAGCTTTCTTT.